The 32 T cell receptor beta chains in this list originate from one sample, sequenced in a study of T cell responses to AZD1222 COVID-19 vaccine. This table comes from immunoSEQ multiplex PCR, and its TCRdb copy is limited to in-frame clones, with some not included. The table records fewer than 55,000 clones, 90% of them present only once. Material: peripheral blood, obtained 28 days after the second AZD1222 dose. The receptor source for this set is an adult who received the AZD1222 COVID-19 vaccine.

The CDR3 reads CASSQYGNSPLHF. In nucleotides, the CDR3 is TGTGCCAGCAGCCAATATGGGAATTCACCCCTCCACTTT. The genes are TRBV3-1 (or the pseudogene TRBV3-2) and TRBJ1-6; D is undetermined. Germline lookup yields CDR1 LGHDT and CDR2 YNNKEL (reference sequence). The CDR3 consists of 13 residues. Trimming removed 2 bases at V and 7 bases at J, with 6 bases between.

The chain is built from TRBV19 and TRBJ1-5, with TRBD1 matching 7 bases. The CDR3 has 16 residues. The V segment lost 3 bases and the J segment 4 bases; nucleotides outside the gene matches: 9. Germline loops: CDR1 LNHDA, CDR2 SQIVND (reference sequence). The CDR3 loop reads CASSIPRQGGNQPQHF. CDR3 DNA: TGTGCCAGTAGTATCCCCAGACAGGGCGGGAATCAGCCCCAGCATTTT.

The V and J genes are TRBV7-9 and TRBJ1-6; D is unresolved. Trimming removed 4 bases from V and 14 bases from J, with 15 bases in between. The germline CDR1 and CDR2 sequences are SEHNR and FQNEAQ (reference sequence). This CDR3 has 13 residues. The CDR3 region is CASSSNPGKALHF. As DNA, the CDR3 is TGTGCCAGCAGCTCCAACCCCGGGAAGGCCCTCCACTTT.

The chain carries TRBV6-2 or TRBV6-3 and TRBJ2-1; the D gene is possibly TRBD2 (6 bases). Trimming removed 5 bases at V and 0 bases at J, with 23 bases between. In germline, CDR1 is MNHEY, CDR2 SVGEGT. The CDR3 loop spans 19 amino acids. The CDR3 bases are TGTGCCAGCAGTCCAAGGAGTCCCGGGACTTCAGGCTCCTACAATGAGCAGTTCTTC. Protein: CASSPRSPGTSGSYNEQFF.

As for this clone: Relative to the germline gene, one junction end is altered; a read error may explain this. V gene TRBV5-6 combines with J gene TRBJ1-1; D unclear. CDR1 is SGHDT, CDR2 YYEEEE, per germline. The CDR3 runs 14 residues. CDR3 sequence: CASRLAVKNTEAFF. The CDR3 DNA is TGTGCCAGCAGATTGGCGGTTAAGAACACTGAAGCTTTCTTT.

This chain links TRBV5-1 with TRBJ2-5; D perhaps matches TRBD1 (5 bases). V dropped 0 bases and J dropped 5 bases, with 11 bases sitting between them. Germline V gives CDR1 SGHRS, CDR2 YFSETQ. The CDR3 is 14 amino acids. In nucleotides, the CDR3 is TGCGCCAGCAGCTTGGCAGGGCTGGGGGAGACCCAGTACTTC. It encodes CASSLAGLGETQYF.

This clone was seen only once. The gene calls are TRBV19 and TRBJ2-2, with 8 bases that match TRBD2. Germline loops: CDR1 LNHDA, CDR2 SQIVND (reference sequence). V was clipped by 7 bases and J by 3 bases; unmatched bases: 4. The CDR3 runs 14 residues. This chain's CDR3 is CASTTGGDTGELFF. The DNA for the CDR3 is TGTGCCAGTACCACCGGGGGGGACACCGGGGAGCTGTTTTTT.

The chain combines TRBV4-1 with TRBJ2-7; either TRBD1 or TRBD2 may fit D (5 bases each). This CDR3 has 15 residues. Trimming took 1 base from V and 3 from J, leaving 13 bases between them. Germline lookup yields CDR1 MGHRA and CDR2 YSYEKL. The DNA of the CDR3 is TGCGCCAGCAGCCAAGGGGACCCGGGCATCTACGAGCAGTACTTC. The encoded protein is CASSQGDPGIYEQYF.

This clone has more than one count but fewer than ten. J is TRBJ2-2 and V is TRBV2; 7 nucleotides agree with TRBD2. This CDR3 spans 14 amino acids. Germline lookup yields CDR1 SNHLY and CDR2 FYNNEI. V shed 6 bases, J shed 3 bases, and the junction held 4 bases outside the gene matches. CDR3 protein: CASRTSWDTGELFF. Written as DNA, the CDR3 is TGTGCCAGCAGGACTAGCTGGGACACCGGGGAGCTGTTTTTT.

The chain employs TRBV2 and TRBJ1-1; D call uncertain. V lost 4 bases and J lost 0, with 9 bases in between. The length of the CDR3 is 14 residues. CDR1 SNHLY and CDR2 FYNNEI come from the germline V gene. This CDR3 reads CASSAYTVNTEAFF. The CDR3 DNA sequence: TGTGCCAGCAGTGCATATACAGTGAACACTGAAGCTTTCTTT. Full variable domain (remainder filled in from reference TRBV2 and TRBJ1-1): EPEVTQTPSHQVTQMGQEVILRCVPISNHLYFYWYRQILGQKVEFLVSFYNNEISEKSEIFDDQFSVERPDGSNFTLKIRSTKLEDSAMYFCASSAYTVNTEAFFGQGTRLTVV.

The chain joins TRBV2 to TRBJ1-6; no reliable D call. The V end lost 1 base, the J end lost 11 bases, and 3 bases lay between the germline ends. This CDR3 spans 11 amino acids. Looked up from germline, CDR1 is SNHLY and CDR2 is FYNNEI. CDR3 nucleotide sequence: TGTGCCAGCAGTGAAGAAGCACCCCTCCACTTT. It codes for CASSEEAPLHF.

The rearrangement joins TRBV5-1 to TRBJ1-1; D may be TRBD1 (5 bases). CDR1 and CDR2 from the germline V gene are SGHRS and YFSETQ. The CDR3 contains 14 residues. V dropped 0 bases and J dropped 6 bases, with 12 bases sitting between them. CDR3 coding DNA: TGCGCCAGCAGCTTGGGCCTACAGGACTCTGAAGCTTTCTTT. It specifies CASSLGLQDSEAFF.

This sequence joins TRBV5-4 and TRBJ1-3; TRBD1 matches at 9 bases. The germline V gene encodes CDR1 SGHNT and CDR2 YYREEE (reference sequence). This CDR3 comprises 15 residues. V dropped 1 base and J dropped 4; count of bases not matched to a gene: 3. CDR3 protein: CASSLPTGGGNTIYF. CDR3 DNA sequence: TGTGCCAGCAGCTTGCCGACAGGGGGAGGAAACACCATATATTTT.

This clone was seen only a few times. The chain joins TRBV28 to TRBJ2-7; D is possibly TRBD1 or TRBD2 (5 bases each). Germline loops: CDR1 MDHEN, CDR2 SYDVKM. The V and J ends lost 4 bases and 2 bases respectively, with 12 bases between them. This CDR3 contains 14 residues. The CDR3 here is CASSSRDEPYEQYF. The CDR3 region has the DNA TGTGCCAGCAGTTCCCGGGACGAACCCTACGAGCAGTACTTC. The whole variable domain, remainder taken from reference TRBV28 and TRBJ2-7, is DVKVTQSSRYLVKRTGEKVFLECVQDMDHENMFWYRQDPGLGLRLIYFSYDVKMKEKGDIPEGYSVSREKKERFSLILESASTNQTSMYLCASSSRDEPYEQYFGPGTRLTVT.

The CDR3 coding sequence is TGTGCCTGGAGACGCACAGGGGACAATCAGCCCCAGCATTTT. Amino acids: CAWRRTGDNQPQHF. The chain is built from TRBV30 and TRBJ1-5; the match to TRBD1 covers 7 bases. Germline V gives CDR1 GTSNPN, CDR2 SVGIG (reference sequence). CDR3 length equals 14 residues. V lost 3 bases, J lost 3 bases, and 5 bases stayed unmatched.

The chain employs TRBV19 and TRBJ2-2; TRBD2 aligns across 7 bases. With 4 bases clipped from V and 8 bases from J, the junction kept 4 bases outside the gene matches. This CDR3 has 13 residues. In germline, CDR1 is LNHDA, CDR2 SQIVND (reference sequence). The CDR3 loop is CASSRGGPGELFF. CDR3 nucleotides: TGTGCCAGTAGTAGGGGGGGTCCTGGGGAGCTGTTTTTT.

The rearrangement joins TRBV7-9 to TRBJ2-5, with 10 nucleotides matching TRBD2. Trimming removed 1 base from V and 5 bases from J; junction bases left unmatched: 13. This CDR3 contains 18 residues. The germline V gene encodes CDR1 SEHNR and CDR2 FQNEAQ (reference sequence). CDR3 DNA sequence: TGTGCCAGCAGCTTAGGTGTGAGCGGGGGGGCATCCCCCGAGACCCAGTACTTC. This encodes CASSLGVSGGASPETQYF.

The V call is TRBV11-2, the J call TRBJ1-3; D is undetermined. CDR1 is SGHAT, CDR2 FQNNGV, per germline. The V end lost 0 bases, the J end lost 2 bases, and 11 bases lay between the germline ends. CDR3 length equals 16 residues. CDR3 bases: TGTGCCAGCAGCTTAGATCCGGGAACCCCTGGAAACACCATATATTTT. Translated: CASSLDPGTPGNTIYF.

The genes are TRBV18 and TRBJ2-3; 7 nucleotides agree with TRBD2. The trim removed 3 bases at V and 3 bases at J, leaving 12 bases unmatched. The CDR3 covers 17 residues. Germline CDR1 KGHSH, CDR2 LQKENI. DNA for the CDR3: TGTGCCAGCTCACCGAGGCCGAGCGGGGCAGGTACAGATACGCAGTATTTT. Translation: CASSPRPSGAGTDTQYF.

The chain uses TRBV3-1 (or the pseudogene TRBV3-2) and TRBJ1-6; D might be TRBD1 (5 bases). V lost 0 bases and J lost 7, with 7 bases in between. Germline loops: CDR1 LGHDT, CDR2 YNNKEL (reference sequence). The CDR3 is 14 residues long. This CDR3 reads CASSQDAGNSPLHF. The CDR3 DNA reads TGTGCCAGCAGCCAAGATGCAGGGAATTCACCCCTCCACTTT.

The CDR3 nucleotides read TGTGCCAGCAGACAGGGAATCACTGAAGCTTTCTTT. Amino acids: CASRQGITEAFF. The chain has TRBV27 and TRBJ1-1; weak D call: TRBD1 (6 bases). CDR1 and CDR2 from the germline V gene are MNHEY and SMNVEV (reference sequence). Trimming removed 6 bases at V and 4 bases at J, with 9 bases between. The CDR3 covers 12 residues.

This clone was counted only a few times. V gene TRBV7-9 combines with J gene TRBJ1-4, with D unclear. Germline V gives CDR1 SEHNR, CDR2 FQNEAQ (reference sequence). The ends were cut back, 3 bases at V and 3 bases at J, with 8 bases in the middle. CDR3 length: 14 amino acids. CDR3 nucleotide sequence: TGTGCCAGCAGCTTCGATGGGGCTAATGAAAAACTGTTTTTT. Residues: CASSFDGANEKLFF. The full variable domain, in which reference TRBV7-9 and TRBJ1-4 provide the parts outside the CDR3, is DTGVSQNPRHKITKRGQNVTFRCDPISEHNRLYWYRQTLGQGPEFLTYFQNEAQLEKSRLLSDRFSAERPKGSFSTLEIQRTEQGDSAMYLCASSFDGANEKLFFGSGTQLSVL.

J is TRBJ2-1 and V is TRBV29-1; D unresolved. Trimming cost V 7 bases and J 6 bases, with 19 bases left between them. This CDR3 has 14 amino acids. CDR1 and CDR2 (germline): SQVTM, ANQGSEA. The CDR3 coding sequence is TGCAGCGCCAGAACTACGTTAACCACCAATGAGCAGTTCTTC. Encoded protein: CSARTTLTTNEQFF.

V gene TRBV30 combines with J gene TRBJ1-5; no definite D call. Deletions cut 5 bases from V and 3 bases from J, with 8 bases between. Germline values: CDR1 GTSNPN, CDR2 SVGIG (reference sequence). The CDR3 is made up of 12 amino acids. The CDR3 sequence is CAWGTNNQPQHF. The CDR3 nucleotides read TGTGCCTGGGGCACGAACAATCAGCCCCAGCATTTT.

This chain connects TRBV28 to TRBJ1-5; D remains unclear. The germline V gene encodes CDR1 MDHEN and CDR2 SYDVKM. With 3 bases removed from V and 5 bases from J, the gap between germline ends came to 11 bases. The CDR3 covers 14 residues. In DNA form, the CDR3 reads TGTGCCAGCAGTTTGGGCCAGAAACATCAGCCCCAGCATTTT. Translating it yields CASSLGQKHQPQHF.

The chain couples TRBV6-5 to TRBJ2-1; D is unresolved. The CDR3 length is 15 residues. From germline, CDR1 is MNHEY and CDR2 SVGAGI. V shed 7 bases and J shed 4 bases, with 17 bases lying between them. The CDR3 region has the DNA TGTGCCAGCACGCAGTATGGACGGAGATACAATGAGCAGTTCTTC. Amino acids: CASTQYGRRYNEQFF.

The chain couples TRBV27 to TRBJ2-7, with 10 bases identical to TRBD2. The CDR3 is 16 residues long. Germline CDR1 is MNHEY and CDR2 is SMNVEV (reference sequence). J lost 0 bases, V lost 5 bases, and 7 bases had no gene match. The CDR3 region has the DNA TGTGCCAGCAGTCGGGGACTAGCGCCGAGCTCCTACGAGCAGTACTTC. Translated, it gives CASSRGLAPSSYEQYF.

The chain carries TRBV7-9 and TRBJ2-7; TRBD1 is a possible D gene (5 bases). V lost 1 base and J 3 bases, leaving 13 bases between the germline ends. This CDR3 spans 15 amino acids. CDR1 is SEHNR and CDR2 is FQNEAQ in the germline V gene (reference sequence). The CDR3 nucleotides are TGTGCCAGCAGCTTAGAGGGGCGACACCTCTACGAGCAGTACTTC. This sequence encodes CASSLEGRHLYEQYF.

This clone came up once. Here the CDR3 reads CASRIDARDPGNTIYF. For the CDR3, the DNA is TGTGCCAGCAGAATCGACGCCAGGGACCCTGGAAACACCATATATTTT. The genes are TRBV6-6 and TRBJ1-3; maybe TRBD1 (5 bases). The CDR3 sequence is 16 residues long. The V end was cut by 6 bases, the J end by 2 bases, with 17 bases between. Germline V lookup: CDR1 MNHNY, CDR2 SVGAGI (reference sequence).

The chain joins TRBV30 to TRBJ2-6, with D unclear. Trimming shortened V by 1 base and J by 2 bases, and 15 bases separated the two germline ends. CDR1 and CDR2 (germline): GTSNPN, SVGIG (reference sequence). The CDR3 loop spans 17 amino acids. CDR3 nucleotides: TGTGCCTGGAGTGCAGGATCGACACTTCCTGGGGCCAACGTCCTGACTTTC. It encodes CAWSAGSTLPGANVLTF.

V is TRBV4-1 and J is TRBJ2-1; D is unclear. V was trimmed by 0 bases and J by 0 bases, leaving 9 bases between them. CDR1 and CDR2 from the germline V gene are MGHRA and YSYEKL. This CDR3 region has 16 residues. The DNA of the CDR3 is TGCGCCAGCAGCCAAGATATAGTCGGCTCCTACAATGAGCAGTTCTTC. Residues: CASSQDIVGSYNEQFF.

This chain links TRBV7-2 with TRBJ2-1, with TRBD2 as a possible D gene (6 bases). Trimming shortened V by 1 base and J by 4 bases, and 14 bases separated the two germline ends. This CDR3 has 16 amino acids. CDR1 SGHTA and CDR2 FQGNSA come from the germline V gene. The CDR3 coding sequence is TGTGCCAGCAGCTTAGAGGCGCGGGGCCCGTACAATGAGCAGTTCTTC. Amino acid sequence: CASSLEARGPYNEQFF. The whole variable domain, filled in from reference TRBV7-2 and TRBJ2-1, reads GAGVSQSPSNKVTEKGKDVELRCDPISGHTALYWYRQSLGQGLEFLIYFQGNSAPDKSGLPSDRFSAERTGGSVSTLTIQRTQQEDSAVYLCASSLEARGPYNEQFFGPGTRLTVL.